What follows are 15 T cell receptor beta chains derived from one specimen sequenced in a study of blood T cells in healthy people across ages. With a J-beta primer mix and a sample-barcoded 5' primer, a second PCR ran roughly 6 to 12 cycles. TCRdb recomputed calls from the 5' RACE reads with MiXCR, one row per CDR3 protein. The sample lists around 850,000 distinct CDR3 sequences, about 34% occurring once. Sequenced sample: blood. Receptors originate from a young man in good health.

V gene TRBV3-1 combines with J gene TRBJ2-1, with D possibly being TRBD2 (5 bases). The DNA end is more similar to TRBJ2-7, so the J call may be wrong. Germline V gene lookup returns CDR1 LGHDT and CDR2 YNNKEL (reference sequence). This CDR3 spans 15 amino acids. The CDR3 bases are TGTGCCAGCAGCCAAGTACGGACTCTCCACAATGAGCAGTACTTC. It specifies CASSQVRTLHNEQYF.

CDR3 sequence reads: CAGGRDTQYF. The DNA for the CDR3 is TGTGCCGGAGGGCGGGATACGCAGTATTTT. The genes are TRBV10-3 and TRBJ2-3, with D possibly TRBD2 on 6 matching bases. CDR1 ENHRY and CDR2 SYGVKD come from the germline V gene. The CDR3 is 10 amino acids. V was pared by 11 bases and J by 6 bases, with 9 bases between.

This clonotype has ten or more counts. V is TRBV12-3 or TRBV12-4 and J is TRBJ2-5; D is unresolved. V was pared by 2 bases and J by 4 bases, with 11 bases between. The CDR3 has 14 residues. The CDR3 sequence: CASSLSTSRETQYF. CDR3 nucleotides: TGTGCCAGCAGTTTATCAACCTCTCGAGAGACCCAGTACTTC.

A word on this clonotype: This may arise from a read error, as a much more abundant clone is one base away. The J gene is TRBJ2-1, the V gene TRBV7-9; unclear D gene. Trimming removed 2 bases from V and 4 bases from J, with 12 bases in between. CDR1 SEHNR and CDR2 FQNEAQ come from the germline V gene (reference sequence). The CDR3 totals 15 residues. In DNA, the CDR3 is TGTGCCAGCAGCTTAAAGTGCTTAGGGTACAATGAGCAGTTCTTC. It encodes CASSLKCLGYNEQFF.

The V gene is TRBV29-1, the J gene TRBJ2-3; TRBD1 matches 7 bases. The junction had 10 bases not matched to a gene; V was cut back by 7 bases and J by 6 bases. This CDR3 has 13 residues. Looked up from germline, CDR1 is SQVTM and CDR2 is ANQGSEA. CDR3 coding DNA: TGCAGCGCGGTGAGGGAAGGGGGCGATACGCAGTATTTT. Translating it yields CSAVREGGDTQYF.

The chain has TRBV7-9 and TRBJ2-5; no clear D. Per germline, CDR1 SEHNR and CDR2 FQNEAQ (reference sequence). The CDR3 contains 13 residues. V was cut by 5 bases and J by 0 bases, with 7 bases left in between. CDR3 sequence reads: CASSRYNQETQYF. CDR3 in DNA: TGTGCCAGCAGCCGATACAACCAAGAGACCCAGTACTTC. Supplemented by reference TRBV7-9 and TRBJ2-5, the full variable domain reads DTGVSQNPRHKITKRGQNVTFRCDPISEHNRLYWYRQTLGQGPEFLTYFQNEAQLEKSRLLSDRFSAERPKGSFSTLEIQRTEQGDSAMYLCASSRYNQETQYFGPGTRLLVL.

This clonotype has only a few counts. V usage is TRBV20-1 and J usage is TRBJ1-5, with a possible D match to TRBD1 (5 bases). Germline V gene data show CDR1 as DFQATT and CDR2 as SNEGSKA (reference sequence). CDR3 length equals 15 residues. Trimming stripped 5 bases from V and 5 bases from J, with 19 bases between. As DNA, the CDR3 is TGCAGTGCTCCACCCGGAGGGAGGGGCGATCAGCCCCAGCATTTT. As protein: CSAPPGGRGDQPQHF.

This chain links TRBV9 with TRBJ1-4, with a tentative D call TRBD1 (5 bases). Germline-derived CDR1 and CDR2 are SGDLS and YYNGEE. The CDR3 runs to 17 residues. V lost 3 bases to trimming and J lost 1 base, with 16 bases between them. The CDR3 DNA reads TGTGCCAGCAGCGCCAGAAGAGGGGAAGGAACTAATGAAAAACTGTTTTTT. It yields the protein CASSARRGEGTNEKLFF. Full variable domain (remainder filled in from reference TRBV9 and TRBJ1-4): DSGVTQTPKHLITATGQRVTLRCSPRSGDLSVYWYQQSLDQGLQFLIQYYNGEERAKGNILERFSAQQFPDLHSELNLSSLELGDSALYFCASSARRGEGTNEKLFFGSGTQLSVL.

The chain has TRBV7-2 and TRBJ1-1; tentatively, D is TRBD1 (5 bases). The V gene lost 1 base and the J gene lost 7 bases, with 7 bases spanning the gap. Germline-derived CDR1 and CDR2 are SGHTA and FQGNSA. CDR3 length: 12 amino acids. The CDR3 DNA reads TGTGCCAGCAGCTTAGTTACAGGTGAAGCTTTCTTT. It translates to CASSLVTGEAFF.

The CDR3 protein is CASSLALGTSRMIEQFF. In DNA form, the CDR3 reads TGTGCCAGCAGCTTAGCTCTGGGCACATCCAGAATGATTGAGCAGTTCTTC. The rearrangement joins TRBV7-8 to TRBJ2-1; D call uncertain. The germline CDR1 and CDR2 sequences are SGHVS and FQNEAQ. The CDR3 spans 17 residues. The germline V and J ends were trimmed by 0 bases and 9 bases, with 21 bases remaining between them.

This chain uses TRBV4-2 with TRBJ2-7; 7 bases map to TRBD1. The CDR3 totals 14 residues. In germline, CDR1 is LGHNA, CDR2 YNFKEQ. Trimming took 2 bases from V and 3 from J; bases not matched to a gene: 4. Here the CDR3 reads CASSQTGQLYEQYF. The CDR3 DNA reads TGTGCCAGCAGCCAAACGGGACAGCTCTACGAGCAGTACTTC.

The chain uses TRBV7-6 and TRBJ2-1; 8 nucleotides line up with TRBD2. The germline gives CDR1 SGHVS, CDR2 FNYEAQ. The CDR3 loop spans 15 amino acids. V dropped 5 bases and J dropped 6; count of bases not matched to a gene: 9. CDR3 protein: CASSLPGTRTNEQFF. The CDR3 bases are TGTGCCAGCAGCCTTCCCGGGACTAGGACCAATGAGCAGTTCTTC.

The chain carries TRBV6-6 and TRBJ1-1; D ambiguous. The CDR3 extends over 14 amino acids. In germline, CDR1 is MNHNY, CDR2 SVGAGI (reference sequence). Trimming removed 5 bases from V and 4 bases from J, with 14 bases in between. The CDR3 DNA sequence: TGTGCCAGCAGTCAGGAGGGTAGGTCCACTGAAGCTTTCTTT. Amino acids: CASSQEGRSTEAFF.

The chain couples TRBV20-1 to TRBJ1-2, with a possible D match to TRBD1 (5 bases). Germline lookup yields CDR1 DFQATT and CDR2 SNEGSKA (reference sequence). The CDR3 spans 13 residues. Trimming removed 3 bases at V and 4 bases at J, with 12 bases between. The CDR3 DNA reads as TGCAGTGCTAGCAGGGCCACCGGCTATGGCTACACCTTC. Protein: CSASRATGYGYTF.

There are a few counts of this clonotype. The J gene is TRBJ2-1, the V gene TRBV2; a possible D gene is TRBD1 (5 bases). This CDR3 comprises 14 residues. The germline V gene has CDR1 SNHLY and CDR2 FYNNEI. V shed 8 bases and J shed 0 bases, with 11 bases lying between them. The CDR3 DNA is TGTGCCAGCGGAGAAGACAGCTCCTACAATGAGCAGTTCTTC. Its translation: CASGEDSSYNEQFF.